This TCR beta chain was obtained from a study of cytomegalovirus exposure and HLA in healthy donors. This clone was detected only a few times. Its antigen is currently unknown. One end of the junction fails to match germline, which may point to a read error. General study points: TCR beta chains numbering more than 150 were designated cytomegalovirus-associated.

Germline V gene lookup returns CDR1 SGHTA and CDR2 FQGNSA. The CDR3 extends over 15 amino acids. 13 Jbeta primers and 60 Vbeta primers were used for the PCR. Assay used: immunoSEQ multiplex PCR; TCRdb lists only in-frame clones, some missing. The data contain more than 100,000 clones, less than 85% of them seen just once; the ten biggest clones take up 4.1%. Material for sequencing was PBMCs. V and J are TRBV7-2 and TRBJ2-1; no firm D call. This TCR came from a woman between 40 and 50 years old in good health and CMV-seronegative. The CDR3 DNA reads TGCGCCAGCAGCCAGGCGATGTCCTCCTACAATGAGCAGTTCTTC. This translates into CASSQAMSSYNEQFF.